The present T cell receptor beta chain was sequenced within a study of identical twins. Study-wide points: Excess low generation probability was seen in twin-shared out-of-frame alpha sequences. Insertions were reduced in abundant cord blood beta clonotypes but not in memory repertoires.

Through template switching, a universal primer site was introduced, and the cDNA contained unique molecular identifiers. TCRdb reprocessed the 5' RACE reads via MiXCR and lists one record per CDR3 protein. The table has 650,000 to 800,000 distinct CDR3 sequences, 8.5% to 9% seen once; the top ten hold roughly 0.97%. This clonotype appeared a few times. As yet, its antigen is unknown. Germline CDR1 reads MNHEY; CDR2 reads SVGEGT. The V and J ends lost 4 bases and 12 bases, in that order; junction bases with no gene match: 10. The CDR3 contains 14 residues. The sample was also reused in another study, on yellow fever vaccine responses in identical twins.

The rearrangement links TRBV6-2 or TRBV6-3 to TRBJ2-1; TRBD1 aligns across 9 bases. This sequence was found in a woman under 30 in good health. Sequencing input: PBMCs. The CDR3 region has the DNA TGTGCCAGCAGTTTCCTGACAGGGGGTGACGGGCAGTTCTTC. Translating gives CASSFLTGGDGQFF.